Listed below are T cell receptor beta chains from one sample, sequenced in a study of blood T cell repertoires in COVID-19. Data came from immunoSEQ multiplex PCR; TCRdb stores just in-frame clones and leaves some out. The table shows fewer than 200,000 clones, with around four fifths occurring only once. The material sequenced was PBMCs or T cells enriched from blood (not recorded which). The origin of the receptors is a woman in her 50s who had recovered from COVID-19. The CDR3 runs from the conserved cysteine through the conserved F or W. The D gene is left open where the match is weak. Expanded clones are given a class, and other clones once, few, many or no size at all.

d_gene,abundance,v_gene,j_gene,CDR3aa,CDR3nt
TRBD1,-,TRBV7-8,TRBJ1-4,CASSPTEDRPPGAPPLGNDEKLFF,TGTGCCAGCAGCCCAACCGAGGACAGGCCCCCCGGCGCGCCCCCGCTGGGTAACGACGAAAAACTGTTTTTT
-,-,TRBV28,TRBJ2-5,CASSSSDFQETQYF,TGTGCCAGCAGTTCATCGGACTTCCAAGAGACCCAGTACTTC
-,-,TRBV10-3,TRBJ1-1,CAISETGTLNTEAFF,TGTGCCATCAGTGAGACCGGGACACTCAACACTGAAGCTTTCTTT
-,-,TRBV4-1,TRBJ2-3,CASSQAKGADTQYF,TGCGCCAGCAGCCAAGCCAAGGGAGCAGATACGCAGTATTTT
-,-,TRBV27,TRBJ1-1,CASSLSAGARTEAFF,TGTGCCAGCAGTTTATCGGCGGGGGCCAGGACTGAAGCTTTCTTT
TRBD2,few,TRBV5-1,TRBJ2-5,CASSPGVRLAGEETQYF,TGCGCCAGCAGCCCCGGGGTGCGGCTAGCGGGAGAAGAGACCCAGTACTTC
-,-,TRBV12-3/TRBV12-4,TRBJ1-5,CASSLRVHQPQHF,TGTGCCAGCAGTTTAAGAGTCCATCAGCCCCAGCATTTT
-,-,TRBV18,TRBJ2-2,CASSPLSTGPRTGELFF,TGTGCCAGCTCACCACTGTCGACAGGCCCGAGGACCGGGGAGCTGTTTTTT
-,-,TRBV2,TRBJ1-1,CASSPDTEAFF,TGTGCCAGCAGCCCCGACACTGAAGCTTTCTTT
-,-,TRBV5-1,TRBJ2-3,CASRARAASTDTQYF,TGCGCCAGCAGGGCCAGGGCCGCTAGCACAGATACGCAGTATTTT
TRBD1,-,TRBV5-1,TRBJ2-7,CASSQGTGVSEQYF,TGCGCCAGCAGCCAAGGGACAGGGGTCAGCGAGCAGTACTTC
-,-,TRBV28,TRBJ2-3,CASSLSADTQYF,TGTGCCAGCAGTTTATCCGCAGATACGCAGTATTTT
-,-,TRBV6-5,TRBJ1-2,CASSPDQGNYGYTF,TGTGCCAGCAGTCCGGATCAGGGGAACTATGGCTACACCTTC
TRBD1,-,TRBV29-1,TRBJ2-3,CSVAHRGSTDTQYF,TGCAGCGTCGCCCACAGGGGAAGCACAGATACGCAGTATTTT
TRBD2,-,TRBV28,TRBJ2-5,CASSFGAFQAGGYQETQYF,TGTGCCAGCAGTTTCGGGGCATTCCAGGCGGGAGGGTACCAAGAGACCCAGTACTTC
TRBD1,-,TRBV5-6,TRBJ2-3,CASSLRTGGAFADTQYF,TGTGCCAGCAGCCTACGGACAGGGGGCGCATTCGCAGATACGCAGTATTTT
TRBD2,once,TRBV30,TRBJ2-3,CAWKTSGSTDTQYF,TGTGCCTGGAAGACTAGCGGGAGCACAGATACGCAGTATTTT
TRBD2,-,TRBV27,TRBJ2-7,CASSLYSGRGYEQYF,TGTGCCAGCAGTCTGTATAGCGGGAGAGGGTACGAGCAGTACTTC
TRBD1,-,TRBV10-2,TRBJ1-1,CAIRDRENTEAFF,TGCGCCATCCGGGACAGGGAGAACACTGAAGCTTTCTTT
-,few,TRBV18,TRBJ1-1,CASSPPLDRLNTEAFF,TGTGCCAGCTCACCACCTCTAGACAGGTTGAATACTGAAGCTTTCTTT
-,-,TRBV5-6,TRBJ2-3,CASSLGGRYTDTQYF,TGTGCCAGCAGCTTGGGGGGCAGATACACAGATACGCAGTATTTT
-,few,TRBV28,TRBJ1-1,CASSPTYDGGGTEAFF,TGTGCCAGCAGCCCAACTTATGACGGCGGGGGCACTGAAGCTTTCTTT
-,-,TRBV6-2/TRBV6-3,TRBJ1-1,CASSPGREGTEAFF,TGTGCCAGCAGTCCCGGACGGGAGGGCACTGAAGCTTTCTTT
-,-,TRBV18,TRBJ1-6,CASSPNAAGHRSPLHF,TGTGCCAGCTCACCTAATGCTGCGGGGCATAGGTCACCCCTCCACTTT
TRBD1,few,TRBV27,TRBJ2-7,CASSRTQGVGYEQYF,TGTGCCAGCAGCCGGACCCAGGGGGTGGGCTACGAGCAGTACTTC
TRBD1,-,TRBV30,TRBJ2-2,CAWRRTGVLTGELFF,TGTGCCTGGAGGAGGACAGGGGTATTAACCGGGGAGCTGTTTTTT
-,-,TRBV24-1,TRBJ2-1,CATWSGYNEQFF,TGTGCCACCTGGTCGGGCTACAATGAGCAGTTCTTC
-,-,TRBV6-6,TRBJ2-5,CASSQRGETQYF,TGTGCCAGCAGTCAGCGTGGGGAGACCCAGTACTTC
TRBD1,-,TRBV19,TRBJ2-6,CASSDRGQGANVLTF,TGTGCCAGTAGTGACAGGGGGCAAGGGGCCAACGTCCTGACTTTC
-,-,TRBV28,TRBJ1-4,CASRRGSSEKLFF,TGTGCCAGCAGGCGAGGGAGCTCAGAAAAACTGTTTTTT
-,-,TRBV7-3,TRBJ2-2,CASNTGTGELFF,TGTGCCAGCAACACGGGCACCGGGGAGCTGTTTTTT
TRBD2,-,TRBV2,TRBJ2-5,CASSPLGLPQETQYF,TGTGCCAGCAGTCCTTTGGGACTACCCCAAGAGACCCAGTACTTC
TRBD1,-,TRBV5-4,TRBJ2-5,CASSSPSRTGEETQYF,TGTGCCAGCAGCTCCCCATCCAGGACAGGGGAAGAGACCCAGTACTTC